The T cell receptor (beta chain) under discussion was sequenced for a study of T cells in women clearing cervical HPV infection. Study summary: Case blood drawn at lesion detection; control blood after infection cleared.

Genomic DNA, averaging roughly 1,200 ng per sample, yielded TCR beta CDR3 via immunoSEQ. The data were produced by immunoSEQ multiplex PCR, yet TCRdb's version contains in-frame clones alone and is incomplete. This sample lists under 50,000 clones; its ten largest clones have around 5.8%. Germline lookup yields CDR1 GTSNPN and CDR2 SVGIG (reference sequence). V lost 0 bases to trimming and J lost 6 bases, with 8 bases between them. The CDR3 has 12 amino acids. For this clone: Its specificity is unknown. The read ends 3 residues before the CDR3 terminus; that terminus is restored from the germline J gene.

Findings and limits, study-wide: Cases carried less TRBV6-7 than controls: approximately 0.1% versus 0.16%.

This sequence joins TRBV30 and TRBJ1-1; no firm D call. Material: blood buffy coat. This clonotype originated in a woman aged 18-70 years with a cervical HPV16 infection that either progressed to CIN3+ or cleared (not recorded which). The sequenced part of the CDR3 DNA is TGTGCCTGGAGTGTAACTCTTGCTGAA. This codes for CAWSVTLAE. The entire CDR3 sequence reads CAWSVTLAEAFF.